This T cell receptor beta chain comes out of a study of graft-versus-host responses after intestinal transplantation. Study overall: Every transplant recipient was induced with anti-thymocyte globulin, then maintained on tacrolimus and steroids for approximately three years. Findings and limits, study-wide: Some GvH clones appeared in ileal mucosa or blood before recipient bone marrow.

The germline gives CDR1 SGHRS, CDR2 YFSETQ. Trimming cost V 4 bases and J 6 bases; bases outside gene matches: 8. The CDR3 covers 14 residues. In regard to this clone: Its specificity is not known.

Sequencing used immunoSEQ multiplex PCR; TCRdb keeps in-frame clones, though not all of them. The sample includes 100,000 or so clones, 91% seen only once; the top ten take more than 0.15%. The material was unstimulated CD4+ T cells sorted from spleen or lymph node cells, obtained before transplant. This sequence was found in a human donor who was the organ donor for an intestinal transplant. The genes are TRBV5-1 and TRBJ1-1; 8 bases align to TRBD1. The CDR3 nucleotides read TGCGCCAGCAGCCATGGACAGGGCGGCCCTGAAGCTTTCTTT. It specifies CASSHGQGGPEAFF.